These T cell receptor beta chains were read from a single sample in a study of beta chain features in type 1 diabetes. Clones were read by immunoSEQ multiplex PCR, and TCRdb kept only the in-frame ones, dropping some. This sample has about 700,000 clones, with around an eighth found just once. Sequencing was performed on naive CD4+ T cells from blood. The receptor source for this set is a man aged 18 to 30 with type 1 diabetes. CDR3s include the opening cysteine and the closing phenylalanine or tryptophan. The D gene is left open where the match is weak. Size is omitted from some rows. Given values are once, few, many or a class for expanded clones.

D	size	J	V	DNA	CDR3
-	few	TRBJ1-2	TRBV30	TGTGCCTGGACCGGGGACCCCGGGAACTATGGCTACACCTTC	CAWTGDPGNYGYTF
TRBD1	-	TRBJ2-1	TRBV29-1	TGCAGCGCCTGGGACAGGGCCCTGCTCAATGGGCAGTTCTTC	CSAWDRALLNGQFF
-	-	TRBJ1-5	TRBV28	TGTGCCAGCAGCCCAAGTCTTGGCGGATATCAGCCCCAGCATTTT	CASSPSLGGYQPQHF
-	-	TRBJ1-5	TRBV4-2	TGTGCCAGCAGCCAAGGGGGAAAGAAGGGAGGTTGGGGCAATCAGCCCCAGCATTTT	CASSQGGKKGGWGNQPQHF
TRBD2	few	TRBJ2-3	TRBV7-2	TGTGCCAGCAGCTTAATTAGCGGGAACACAGATACGCAGTATTTT	CASSLISGNTDTQYF
TRBD2	-	TRBJ2-1	TRBV30	TGTGCCTGGAGTGTACGAGCGGGGGTTAACAATGAGCAGTTCTTC	CAWSVRAGVNNEQFF
TRBD1	-	TRBJ1-2	TRBV29-1	TGCAGCGTCCAAAAAACACCGACAGGGGATGGCTACACCTTC	CSVQKTPTGDGYTF
TRBD1	-	TRBJ2-7	TRBV15	TGTGCCACCAGCAGAGAATATCTGTCGTACGGACAGGGAACCCACGAGCAGTACTTC	CATSREYLSYGQGTHEQYF
TRBD1	-	TRBJ1-1	TRBV5-1	TGCGCCAGCAGCCCCTCAGCAGGGGGATGGGACACTGAAGCTTTCTTT	CASSPSAGGWDTEAFF
TRBD1	-	TRBJ1-1	TRBV30	TGTGCCTGGAGTGAGACAGGGCTAGAAGCTTTCTTT	CAWSETGLEAFF
TRBD1	few	TRBJ1-2	TRBV15	TGTGCCACCAGCAGAGAGACAGGGAATGGCTACACCTTC	CATSRETGNGYTF
-	many	TRBJ2-3	TRBV7-2	TGTGCCAGCAGCCGGAGCTGGGTGTCAGATACGCAGTATTTT	CASSRSWVSDTQYF
-	few	TRBJ2-3	TRBV9	TGTGCCAGCAGCGTAGCAGGGGCCGGAGATACGCAGTATTTT	CASSVAGAGDTQYF
TRBD2	-	TRBJ2-7	TRBV5-6	TGTGCCAGCAGCGGGGGGACTAGCGGATTCTACGAGCAGTACTTC	CASSGGTSGFYEQYF
-	-	TRBJ1-2	TRBV7-9	TGTGCCAGCAGCCCCCGGGCAATAACTAACTATGGCTACACCTTC	CASSPRAITNYGYTF
TRBD1	-	TRBJ1-6	TRBV7-2	TGTGCCAGCAGCCCAGGGACAGGGACGACGGGTTCACCCCTCCACTTT	CASSPGTGTTGSPLHF
-	-	TRBJ2-1	TRBV20-1	TGCAGTGCGCCGGGGGTTAATGAGCAGTTCTTC	CSAPGVNEQFF
-	few	TRBJ1-3	TRBV7-6	TGTGCCAGCAGCTTATCCGGCCAGACTGGAAACACCATATATTTT	CASSLSGQTGNTIYF
TRBD1	-	TRBJ2-2	TRBV2	TGTGCCAGCACCACAGGGGGTGCGAACACCGGGGAGCTGTTTTTT	CASTTGGANTGELFF
-	few	TRBJ2-3	TRBV30	TGTGCCTGGAGTGTAGGGATACGTAACACAGATACGCAGTATTTT	CAWSVGIRNTDTQYF
-	few	TRBJ2-5	TRBV6-6	TGTGCCAGCAGCCTGGATTGGCGGGGAGAGACCCAGTACTTC	CASSLDWRGETQYF
-	-	TRBJ1-1	TRBV7-9	TGTGCCAGCAGCTTAACCTTCCCGGGGACTGAAGCTTTCTTT	CASSLTFPGTEAFF
TRBD1	-	TRBJ2-5	TRBV6-6	TGTGCCAGCAGCCGGACAGGGGGAGAGACCCAGTACTTC	CASSRTGGETQYF
TRBD1	-	TRBJ1-6	TRBV5-1	TGCGCCAGCAGCACAGACAGGGCAAACTATAATTCACCCCTCCACTTT	CASSTDRANYNSPLHF
-	few	TRBJ1-1	TRBV28	TGTGCCAGCAGTCCCACCTTCGGGAACACTGAAGCTTTCTTT	CASSPTFGNTEAFF
-	-	TRBJ2-7	TRBV5-1	TGCGCCAGCAGCTTGGCGCAGGAACCCTACGAGCAGTACTTC	CASSLAQEPYEQYF
-	-	TRBJ2-2	TRBV18	TGTGCCAGCTCACCACAAGGGGCTCTGAACACCGGGGAGCTGTTTTTT	CASSPQGALNTGELFF
-	-	TRBJ1-2	TRBV11-2	TGTGCCAGCAGCTTAGATACGGGACGTGGCTACACCTTC	CASSLDTGRGYTF
-	few	TRBJ2-1	TRBV4-2	TGTGCCAGCAGCCAATTCCGGACAAGCTCCTACAATGAGCAGTTCTTC	CASSQFRTSSYNEQFF
-	few	TRBJ1-5	TRBV19	TGTGCCAGTAGTATGGGCTTGGATTATAGCAATCAGCCCCAGCATTTT	CASSMGLDYSNQPQHF
TRBD1	few	TRBJ2-6	TRBV15	TGTGCCACCAGCGGACCGACAGGGGAGTCTGGGGCCAACGTCCTGACTTTC	CATSGPTGESGANVLTF
-	-	TRBJ2-7	TRBV11-2	TGTGCCAGCAGCTTAGTGTACGAGCAGTACTTC	CASSLVYEQYF
-	-	TRBJ1-1	TRBV29-1	TGCAGCGTTGGTGGGCAGATCAACACTGAAGCTTTCTTT	CSVGGQINTEAFF
TRBD1	-	TRBJ2-7	TRBV28	TGTGCCAGCAGTCTATCCGGGACAGCCATCAGGAAGTACTTC	CASSLSGTAIRKYF
-	-	TRBJ1-1	TRBV13	TGTGCCAGCAGCCACCGTCCCAACACTGAAGCTTTCTTT	CASSHRPNTEAFF
-	few	TRBJ1-1	TRBV7-9	TGTGCCAGCAGCCGAGGGATCTCGGGGACTGAAGCTTTCTTT	CASSRGISGTEAFF
-	few	TRBJ1-5	TRBV7-2	TGTGCCAGCAGCTTATGGGACAGCAATCAGCCCCAGCATTTT	CASSLWDSNQPQHF
TRBD1	-	TRBJ1-6	TRBV6-1	TGTGCCTCCACACCGGGACAGGGAGGCTCACCCCTCCACTTT	CASTPGQGGSPLHF
-	-	TRBJ1-1	TRBV6-5	TGTGCCAGCAGCTCCCCCCGGGCGGGTACTGAAGCTTTCTTT	CASSSPRAGTEAFF
-	-	TRBJ2-4	TRBV30	TGTGCCTGGAAGACACTAGTGACGGTAGCCAAAAACATTCAGTACTTC	CAWKTLVTVAKNIQYF
TRBD1	few	TRBJ1-5	TRBV7-9	TGTGCCAGCAGCCTCGACAGGGGCGGGGGAAGCAATCAGCCCCAGCATTTT	CASSLDRGGGSNQPQHF
-	few	TRBJ2-1	TRBV7-9	TGTGCCAGCAGCCTTCCGGGACAAAGTAGGAATGAGCAGTTCTTC	CASSLPGQSRNEQFF
-	few	TRBJ1-6	TRBV27	TGTGCCAGCAGTTTATACAACAGGCCTAATTCACCCCTCCACTTT	CASSLYNRPNSPLHF
TRBD1	-	TRBJ2-7	TRBV5-1	TGCGCCAGCAGCTTGTCGAGACAGGGAACCTACGAGCAGTACTTC	CASSLSRQGTYEQYF
TRBD1	-	TRBJ1-2	TRBV5-1	TGCGCCAGCAGCTTGCGGTCAGGGGGTAACTATGGCTACACCTTC	CASSLRSGGNYGYTF
TRBD2	few	TRBJ2-1	TRBV4-1	TGCGCCAGCAGCCACCTCCCTAGCGGGGGGGCGAATGAGCAGTTCTTC	CASSHLPSGGANEQFF
TRBD2	-	TRBJ2-3	TRBV30	TGTGCCTGGAGCGGGAGGGGATGGACAGATACGCAGTATTTT	CAWSGRGWTDTQYF
TRBD1	few	TRBJ2-7	TRBV5-1	TGCGCCAGCAGCAGGGGACAGGGCGCCTACGAGCAGTACTTC	CASSRGQGAYEQYF
TRBD1	few	TRBJ2-2	TRBV4-1	TGCGCCAGCAGCCAAGTTCGGGCAGTGGGGACAGGGACGACCGGGGAGCTGTTTTTT	CASSQVRAVGTGTTGELFF
-	once	TRBJ2-3	TRBV2	TGTGCCAGCAGTGCCGGGGGTGGCTCCTCTAAGGCGCAGTATTTT	CASSAGGGSSKAQYF
-	-	TRBJ1-1	TRBV20-1	TGCAGTGCTCAGCCGTCGGGCGGAGCTTTCTTT	CSAQPSGGAFF
-	-	TRBJ2-1	TRBV29-1	TGCAGCGTTGTCGTTACTACCTACAATGAGCAGTTCTTC	CSVVVTTYNEQFF
-	-	TRBJ2-1	TRBV10-1	TGCGCCAGCAGTGAGTTCGGTAATGAGCAGTTCTTC	CASSEFGNEQFF
-	-	TRBJ2-1	TRBV15	TGTGCCACCAGCAGAGATGGTGACGGGGGTCCCAATGAGCAGTTCTTC	CATSRDGDGGPNEQFF
-	-	TRBJ2-3	TRBV5-4	TGTGCCAGCAGCGTCCTTATGGACAGTAGCACAGATACGCAGTATTTT	CASSVLMDSSTDTQYF
TRBD1	-	TRBJ1-2	TRBV6-1	TGTGCCAGCAGTGACGGACAGGGGCGGTTTAACTATGGCTACACCTTC	CASSDGQGRFNYGYTF
-	-	TRBJ2-5	TRBV7-8	TGTGCCAGCAGCCCTCGGACACCTCGGGAGACCCAGTACTTC	CASSPRTPRETQYF